This TCR beta chain was sequenced in a study of shared clonotypes between healthy human individuals. V lost 2 bases and J lost 6, with 13 bases in between. CDR1 is MDHEN, CDR2 SYDVKM, per germline. The CDR3 runs 14 residues. Deep-level settings were used for running the assay. Profiling relied on immunoSEQ multiplex PCR, and the TCRdb table lists in-frame clones only, not all of them. The profile shows fewer than 700,000 clones, around 80% of them singletons. The sample taken for sequencing was PBMCs. This TCR came from a woman between 40 and 50 years old in good health. Some clones in this sample may be carry-over from other donors' samples. The V call is TRBV28, the J call TRBJ1-2; the D gene is possibly TRBD1 (6 bases). CDR3 sequence: CASSLPGQTNGYTF. The CDR3 nucleotides are TGTGCCAGCAGTTTACCCGGACAGACAAATGGCTACACCTTC.